This T cell receptor beta chain was sequenced in a study of blood T cells in healthy people across ages. The study's findings and limits: PBMCs that were unsorted prevented a conclusive naive versus antigen-experienced comparison. Per million T cells, the diversity of TCR beta decreased roughly linearly as age advanced.

Sample-barcoded 5' priming and a J-beta primer mix drove a second PCR of about 7 to 11 cycles. Researchers report that a template-switch adaptor with 12 random nucleotides tagged each cDNA molecule. MiXCR, applied by TCRdb to the 5' RACE reads, yields one record per CDR3 protein. The table records 550,000 to 600,000 distinct CDR3 sequences, around 50% of them present only once. Aged about 6 to 95, donors were systemically healthy Caucasians from Russia. J was trimmed by 1 base and V by 6 bases; bases with no gene match: 9. The CDR3 has 18 residues. Germline V lookup: CDR1 ENHRY, CDR2 SYGVKD. As to this clonotype: Antigen specificity is unknown.

Sequencing was carried out using blood. The chain joins TRBV10-3 to TRBJ2-3; the match to TRBD2 covers 14 bases. This sequence was found in a man older than 75 in good health. The CDR3 is CAISEGLAGGGGTDTQYF. The CDR3 nucleotides are TGTGCCATCAGCGAAGGACTAGCGGGGGGTGGGGGCACAGATACGCAGTATTTT.